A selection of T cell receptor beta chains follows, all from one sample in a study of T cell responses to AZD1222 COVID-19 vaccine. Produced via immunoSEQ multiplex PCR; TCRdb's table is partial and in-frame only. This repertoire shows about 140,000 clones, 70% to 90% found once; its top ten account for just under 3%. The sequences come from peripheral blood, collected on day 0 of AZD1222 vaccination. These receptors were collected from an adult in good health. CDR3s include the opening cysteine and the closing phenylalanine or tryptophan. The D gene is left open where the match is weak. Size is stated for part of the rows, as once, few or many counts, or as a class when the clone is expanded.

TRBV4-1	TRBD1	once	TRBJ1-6	CASSPGVRDRYNSPLHF	TGCGCCAGCAGCCCAGGAGTCCGGGACAGATATAATTCACCCCTCCACTTT
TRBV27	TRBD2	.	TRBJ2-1	CASSPWTSASSYNEQFF	TGTGCCAGCAGTCCATGGACTAGCGCTAGCTCCTACAATGAGCAGTTCTTC
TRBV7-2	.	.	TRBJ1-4	CASSLNAGAGEKLFF	TGTGCCAGCAGCTTGAATGCGGGGGCTGGGGAAAAACTGTTTTTT
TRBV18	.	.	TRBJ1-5	CASSPGLSNQPQHF	TGTGCCAGCTCACCAGGCCTTAGCAATCAGCCCCAGCATTTT
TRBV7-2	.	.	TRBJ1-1	CASSLNGPEAFF	TGTGCCAGCAGCTTAAACGGCCCTGAAGCTTTCTTT
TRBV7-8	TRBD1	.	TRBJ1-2	CASSLERQGARGYTF	TGTGCCAGCAGCTTAGAAAGGCAGGGGGCTCGTGGCTACACCTTC
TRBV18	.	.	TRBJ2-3	CASSQSPGGLSAQYF	TGTGCCAGCTCACAGAGCCCGGGGGGCCTTTCTGCGCAGTATTTT
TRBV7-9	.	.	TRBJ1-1	CASSSRTAEAFF	TGTGCCAGCAGCTCAAGGACAGCTGAAGCTTTCTTT
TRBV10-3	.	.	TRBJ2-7	CAISDLSGTGEQYF	TGTGCCATCAGTGATCTCTCTGGGACCGGGGAGCAGTACTTC
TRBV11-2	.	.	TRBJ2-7	CASSPLQGRNSYEQYF	TGTGCCAGCAGCCCCCTACAGGGTAGGAATTCCTACGAGCAGTACTTC
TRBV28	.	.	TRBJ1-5	CASLLGGGRRGQPQHF	TGTGCCAGCCTCTTAGGGGGGGGCAGAAGGGGTCAGCCCCAGCATTTT
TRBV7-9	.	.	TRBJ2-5	CASEGETQYF	TGTGCCAGCGAAGGAGAGACCCAGTACTTC
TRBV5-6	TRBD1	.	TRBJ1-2	CASSFLDREIYGYTF	TGTGCCAGCAGCTTTTTGGACAGGGAGATCTATGGCTACACCTTC
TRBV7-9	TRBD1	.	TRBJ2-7	CASSGQATYEQYF	TGTGCCAGCAGCGGACAGGCAACCTACGAGCAGTACTTC
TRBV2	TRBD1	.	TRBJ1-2	CASRGTGTSGYTF	TGTGCCAGCAGGGGGACAGGGACTAGTGGCTACACCTTC
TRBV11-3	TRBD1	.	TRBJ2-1	CASSLRQGQQFF	TGTGCCAGCAGCCTGCGACAGGGTCAGCAGTTCTTC
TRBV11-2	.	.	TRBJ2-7	CASSLGGMSHYEQYF	TGTGCCAGCAGCTTGGGCGGAATGAGCCACTACGAGCAGTACTTC
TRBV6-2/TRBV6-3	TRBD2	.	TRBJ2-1	CASSYTSGRPSNEQFF	TGTGCCAGCAGTTATACTAGCGGGAGGCCTTCCAATGAGCAGTTCTTC
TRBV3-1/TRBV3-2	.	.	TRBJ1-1	CASSQDSAEAFF	TGTGCCAGCAGCCAAGATAGTGCTGAAGCTTTCTTT
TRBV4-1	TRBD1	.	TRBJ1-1	CASSQGRGRRNTEAFF	TGCGCCAGCAGCCAAGGGAGGGGGCGCAGGAACACTGAAGCTTTCTTT
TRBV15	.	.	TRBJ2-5	CATSGGARETQYF	TGTGCCACCAGCGGGGGGGCCCGGGAGACCCAGTACTTC
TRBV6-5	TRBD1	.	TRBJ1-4	CASRTGGEKLFF	TGTGCCAGCAGAACAGGGGGGGAAAAACTGTTTTTT